A single sample is the source of the 28 T cell receptor beta chains below, sequenced in a study of CD8 T cells in ankylosing spondylitis. TCRdb recomputed calls from the 5' RACE reads with MiXCR, one row per CDR3 protein. The sample shows around 230,000 distinct CDR3 sequences, 8% to 9.5% of them seen only once. Sequenced sample: blood, either unsorted or a sorted T cell fraction (not recorded which). Receptors were obtained from a male donor with ankylosing spondylitis or in good health (not recorded which).

This clonotype showed up just a few times. The genes are TRBV7-2 and TRBJ1-5; no firm D call. Germline values: CDR1 SGHTA, CDR2 FQGNSA. CDR3 length equals 14 residues. V lost 5 bases and J lost 2, with 10 bases in between. The CDR3 bases are TGTGCCAGCAGCCCCGTTGGGGGCAATCAGCCCCAGCATTTT. Translating it yields CASSPVGGNQPQHF.

There are a few counts of this clonotype. V is TRBV7-8 and J is TRBJ2-7, with D perhaps given as TRBD1 or TRBD2 (5 bases each). V was pared by 5 bases and J by 1 base, with 9 bases between. There are 13 residues in the CDR3. The germline V gene encodes CDR1 SGHVS and CDR2 FQNEAQ. CDR3 DNA: TGTGCCAGCAGCGTGGGGGATTCCTACGAGCAGTACTTC. This sequence encodes CASSVGDSYEQYF. The whole variable domain, remainder taken from reference TRBV7-8 and TRBJ2-7, is GAGVSQSPRYKVAKRGQDVALRCDPISGHVSLFWYQQALGQGPEFLTYFQNEAQLDKSGLPSDRFFAERPEGSVSTLKIQRTQQEDSAVYLCASSVGDSYEQYFGPGTRLTVT.

This clonotype came up many times. The rearrangement links TRBV27 to TRBJ1-2; possibly TRBD1 for D (5 bases). The CDR3 covers 14 residues. Germline V lookup: CDR1 MNHEY, CDR2 SMNVEV (reference sequence). Trimming pared 0 bases from V and 8 bases from J, leaving 13 bases between. In DNA, the CDR3 is TGTGCCAGCAGTTTATCGGGGGGGATGGAGGGCTACACCTTC. Amino acid sequence: CASSLSGGMEGYTF.

This clonotype was counted many times. The rearrangement uses TRBV20-1 and TRBJ1-1, with 8 bases matching TRBD1. V was pared by 2 bases and J by 4 bases, with 0 bases of the junction left unmatched. CDR1 is DFQATT and CDR2 is SNEGSKA in the germline V gene (reference sequence). CDR3 length: 12 amino acids. CDR3 DNA: TGCAGTGCTAGACAGGGGGCCACTGAAGCTTTCTTT. Its translation is CSARQGATEAFF.

This clonotype was recorded a few times. The gene calls are TRBV7-2 and TRBJ2-5; 14 nucleotides align to TRBD2. J lost 2 bases, V lost 5 bases, and 4 bases had no gene match. Germline lookup yields CDR1 SGHTA and CDR2 FQGNSA. The CDR3 length is 16 residues. CDR3 DNA sequence: TGTGCCAGCAGCCAAGGACTAGCGGGAGGACAAGAGACCCAGTACTTC. Encoded protein: CASSQGLAGGQETQYF.

This clonotype was observed at least ten times. The genes are TRBV5-6 and TRBJ2-4; D ambiguous. The CDR3 has 16 amino acids. CDR1 SGHDT and CDR2 YYEEEE come from the germline V gene. V lost 4 bases to trimming and J lost 1 base, with 15 bases between them. The CDR3 bases are TGTGCCAGCAGCCCGTATATGGGATCTGCCAAAAACATTCAGTACTTC. Amino acid sequence: CASSPYMGSAKNIQYF.

This clonotype showed up many times. V is TRBV28 and J is TRBJ2-7; maybe TRBD1 (5 bases). CDR3 length: 11 amino acids. Trimming removed 6 bases at V and 9 bases at J, with 12 bases between. Germline V gene sequence: CDR1 MDHEN, CDR2 SYDVKM. This chain's CDR3 is CASRHLTVQYF. The CDR3 DNA follows: TGTGCCAGCAGACATCTGACAGTGCAGTACTTC.

This chain connects TRBV5-1 to TRBJ2-1; the D gene is possibly TRBD2 (6 bases). CDR1 SGHRS and CDR2 YFSETQ come from the germline V gene. The CDR3 has 15 residues. Trimming pared 4 bases from V and 8 bases from J, leaving 19 bases between. The CDR3 loop is CASSLGGLGGDEQFF. CDR3 nucleotides: TGCGCCAGCAGCCTGGGGGGACTTGGGGGAGATGAGCAGTTCTTC.

This clonotype appeared many times. The CDR3 loop reads CASSRVDEQFF. The CDR3 region has the DNA TGTGCCAGCAGCCGGGTGGATGAGCAGTTCTTC. The J gene is TRBJ2-1, the V gene TRBV7-2; D ambiguous. Germline V gene data show CDR1 as SGHTA and CDR2 as FQGNSA. V shed 5 bases and J shed 8 bases, with 7 bases lying between them. The length of the CDR3 is 11 residues.

This clonotype was observed a handful of times. V and J are TRBV24-1 and TRBJ2-1, with 9 bases identical to TRBD2. Losses at the gene ends were 4 bases for V and 7 bases for J; bases not matched to a gene: 7. This CDR3 region has 15 residues. Germline CDR1 and CDR2: KGHDR and SFDVKD. The CDR3 sequence is CATSENSGGRNEQFF. The CDR3 coding sequence is TGTGCCACCAGTGAAAATAGCGGGGGCCGGAATGAGCAGTTCTTC.

This clonotype was seen a few times. V and J are TRBV4-3 and TRBJ1-1; a possible D gene is TRBD1 (6 bases). Germline V CDR1 and CDR2: LGHNA, YSLEER. The V gene lost 2 bases and the J gene lost 5 bases, with 15 bases spanning the gap. The CDR3 has 15 amino acids. The CDR3 loop is CASSQSPRGGTEAFF. CDR3 coding DNA: TGCGCCAGCAGCCAAAGTCCCAGGGGTGGAACTGAAGCTTTCTTT.

This clonotype was found many times. The chain employs TRBV7-8 and TRBJ2-5; 9 bases are shared with TRBD2. The germline gives CDR1 SGHVS, CDR2 FQNEAQ. V lost 5 bases to trimming and J lost 5 bases; unmatched junction nucleotides: 6. The CDR3 totals 14 residues. The CDR3 spells CASSSGLARETQYF. In nucleotides, the CDR3 is TGTGCCAGCAGCAGCGGACTAGCGAGGGAGACCCAGTACTTC.

This clonotype was seen at least ten times. The V call is TRBV7-9, the J call TRBJ1-4; 7 nucleotides align to TRBD1. V gave up 1 base and J gave up 10 bases; unmatched junction bases: 9. This CDR3 is built from 15 residues. Germline CDR1 SEHNR, CDR2 FQNEAQ (reference sequence). DNA for the CDR3: TGTGCCAGCAGCTTAGGCGGACAGGAAGAAGGAAAACTGTTTTTT. As protein: CASSLGGQEEGKLFF. The full variable domain, with the rest looked up from reference TRBV7-9 and TRBJ1-4, is DTGVSQNPRHKITKRGQNVTFRCDPISEHNRLYWYRQTLGQGPEFLTYFQNEAQLEKSRLLSDRFSAERPKGSFSTLEIQRTEQGDSAMYLCASSLGGQEEGKLFFGSGTQLSVL.

Many counts were recorded for this clonotype. The CDR3 loop reads CSVEQGTQYF. CDR3 DNA: TGCAGCGTTGAACAGGGGACCCAGTACTTC. The chain has TRBV29-1 and TRBJ2-5; a weak D match, TRBD1 (5 bases). V lost 2 bases to trimming and J lost 7 bases, with 5 bases between them. CDR1 and CDR2 (germline): SQVTM, ANQGSEA. CDR3 length equals 10 residues.

This clonotype was picked up one time. The V call is TRBV19, the J call TRBJ2-4; D not certain. The CDR3 contains 14 residues. Germline V gene lookup returns CDR1 LNHDA and CDR2 SQIVND (reference sequence). With 5 bases removed from V and 1 base from J, the gap between germline ends came to 9 bases. The CDR3 DNA follows: TGTGCCAGTAGTTCGCCTTACGCCAAAAACATTCAGTACTTC. Its protein product is CASSSPYAKNIQYF.

This clonotype was recorded a few times. V gene TRBV20-1 combines with J gene TRBJ1-1; 8 bases map to TRBD1. The V gene end was trimmed by 1 base and the J gene end by 10 bases; junction bases not matched to a gene: 17. Germline CDR1 is DFQATT and CDR2 is SNEGSKA (reference sequence). The CDR3 loop spans 16 amino acids. The CDR3 nucleotides read TGCAGTGCTAGAGTGCGTTCCGGGACAGGCTATAAGGGAGCTTTCTTT. Amino acids: CSARVRSGTGYKGAFF.

This clonotype was found many times. The J gene is TRBJ2-1, the V gene TRBV29-1, with 9 positions matching TRBD2. V was pared by 5 bases and J by 7 bases, with 15 bases of the junction left unmatched. The CDR3 runs 16 residues. The germline CDR1 and CDR2 sequences are SQVTM and ANQGSEA. The CDR3 bases are TGCAGCGTTCTGAGCGGGAGGCCCTCCTTTAGGAATGAGCAGTTCTTC. Protein product: CSVLSGRPSFRNEQFF.

This clonotype was detected many times. This chain links TRBV20-1 with TRBJ2-7; 9 nucleotides line up with TRBD1. CDR1 DFQATT and CDR2 SNEGSKA come from the germline V gene (reference sequence). The CDR3 extends over 14 amino acids. After removal of 3 bases from V and 2 bases from J, the junction contained 5 bases not matched to a gene. This CDR3 reads CSARLRDRAYEQYF. DNA of the CDR3: TGCAGTGCTAGGCTCCGGGACAGGGCCTACGAGCAGTACTTC.

The chain combines TRBV9 with TRBJ2-3; TRBD2 aligns across 7 bases. This CDR3 is 15 amino acids long. With 1 base clipped from V and 9 bases from J, the junction kept 11 bases outside the gene matches. Germline V gene data show CDR1 as SGDLS and CDR2 as YYNGEE. The CDR3 sequence: CASSVRTGGLGTQYF. For the CDR3, the DNA is TGTGCCAGCAGCGTACGGACGGGGGGACTCGGGACGCAGTATTTT.

The sample holds many counts of this clonotype. This rearrangement joins TRBV27 to TRBJ2-1; TRBD2 matches 8 bases. Losses at the gene ends were 9 bases for V and 5 bases for J; bases not matched to a gene: 6. The germline CDR1 and CDR2 sequences are MNHEY and SMNVEV (reference sequence). The CDR3 loop spans 13 amino acids. DNA for the CDR3: TGTGCCAGGATGTCCGGGGGGGACAATGAGCAGTTCTTC. Translation gives CARMSGGDNEQFF.

Remarks on this clonotype: The junction departs from germline at one end; a sequencing error may be responsible. V and J are TRBV29-1 and TRBJ1-1; D might be TRBD1 (5 bases). The CDR3 runs to 13 residues. In germline, CDR1 is SQVTM, CDR2 ANQGSEA. The CDR3 DNA follows: TGCGGCGCCCTCGACAGCTTGAACACTGGAGCTTTCTTT. The encoded protein is CGALDSLNTGAFF.

This clonotype appeared many times. This chain joins TRBV20-1 and TRBJ1-2; TRBD1 matches 10 bases. Losses at the gene ends were 6 bases for V and 7 bases for J; bases not matched to a gene: 2. Germline lookup yields CDR1 DFQATT and CDR2 SNEGSKA (reference sequence). CDR3 size: 11 residues. The CDR3 DNA reads TGCAGTGCCTGGACAGGGGGTGGCTACACCTTC. It yields the protein CSAWTGGGYTF.

The sample holds a few counts of this clonotype. This sequence joins TRBV5-1 and TRBJ2-1; D possibly uses TRBD1 or TRBD2 (7 bases each). V was trimmed by 4 bases and J by 9 bases, leaving 23 bases between them. This CDR3 contains 16 residues. CDR1 and CDR2 from the germline V gene are SGHRS and YFSETQ. This CDR3 reads CASSNDDREGGGEQFF. Here the CDR3 DNA reads TGCGCCAGCAGCAACGACGACAGGGAGGGAGGTGGTGAGCAGTTCTTC.

This clonotype was seen ten or more times. The chain combines TRBV7-2 with TRBJ2-1; 9 bases agree with TRBD2. Germline V gene data show CDR1 as SGHTA and CDR2 as FQGNSA. V was clipped by 2 bases and J by 4 bases; unmatched bases: 9. This CDR3 spans 17 amino acids. CDR3 residues: CASSLYPAGGIYNEQFF. The CDR3 DNA is TGTGCCAGCAGCTTATACCCCGCGGGAGGGATATACAATGAGCAGTTCTTC.

This chain uses TRBV11-2 with TRBJ2-7, with D tentatively TRBD1 (5 bases). This CDR3 contains 15 residues. Trimming removed 5 bases at V and 3 bases at J, with 17 bases between. CDR1 is SGHAT, CDR2 FQNNGV, per germline. CDR3: CASSILDNLRYEQYF. CDR3 DNA sequence: TGTGCCAGCAGCATTTTGGACAACTTGCGCTACGAGCAGTACTTC.

This clonotype has ten or more counts. This rearrangement joins TRBV28 to TRBJ1-2; 8 nucleotides agree with TRBD1. This CDR3 has 14 amino acids. Unmatched junction bases numbered 3, after V lost 5 bases and J lost 1 base. CDR1 is MDHEN and CDR2 is SYDVKM in the germline V gene. CDR3 sequence (DNA): TGTGCCAGCAGTGCCGGACAGGGTAACTATGGCTACACCTTC. Translating it yields CASSAGQGNYGYTF.

This clonotype was counted at least ten times. The chain combines TRBV15 with TRBJ1-1; no firm D call. The CDR3 runs 15 residues. V gave up 0 bases and J gave up 2 bases, with 10 bases separating them. Germline V CDR1 and CDR2: LNHNV, YYDKDF (reference sequence). CDR3 sequence (DNA): TGTGCCACCAGCAGAGATAAGGTTCGTAACACTGAAGCTTTCTTT. This translates into CATSRDKVRNTEAFF. The complete variable domain, with remaining parts taken from reference TRBV15 and TRBJ1-1, reads DAMVIQNPRYQVTQFGKPVTLSCSQTLNHNVMYWYQQKSSQAPKLLFHYYDKDFNNEADTPDNFQSRRPNTSFCFLDIRSPGLGDTAMYLCATSRDKVRNTEAFFGQGTRLTVV.

This clonotype has more than one count but fewer than ten. The rearrangement uses TRBV6-2 or TRBV6-3 and TRBJ1-1; possibly TRBD1 for D (6 bases). This CDR3 contains 14 residues. V dropped 8 bases and J dropped 0 bases, with 13 bases sitting between them. Germline V gene sequence: CDR1 MNHEY, CDR2 SVGEGT. The CDR3 protein is CASLEGQLNTEAFF. Here the CDR3 DNA reads TGTGCCAGCCTCGAAGGACAGCTGAACACTGAAGCTTTCTTT.